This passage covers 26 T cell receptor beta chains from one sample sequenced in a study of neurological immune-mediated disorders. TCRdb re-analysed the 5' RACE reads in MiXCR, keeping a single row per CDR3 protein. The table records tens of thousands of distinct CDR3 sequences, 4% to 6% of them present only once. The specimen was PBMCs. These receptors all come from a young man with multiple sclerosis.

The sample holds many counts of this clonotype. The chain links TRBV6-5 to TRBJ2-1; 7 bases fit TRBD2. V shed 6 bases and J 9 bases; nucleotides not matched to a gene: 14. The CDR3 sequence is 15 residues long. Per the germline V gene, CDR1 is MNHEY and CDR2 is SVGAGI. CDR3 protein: CASRLLGGRGSEQFF. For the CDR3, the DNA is TGTGCCAGCAGACTACTTGGCGGGAGAGGCAGTGAGCAGTTCTTC.

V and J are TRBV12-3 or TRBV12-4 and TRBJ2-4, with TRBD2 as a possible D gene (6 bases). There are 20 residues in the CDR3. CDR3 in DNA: TGTGCGACCTCAAAGGGGCTACGGGACGGAGGGCCGGAAGCCAAAAACATTCAGTACTTC. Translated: CATSKGLRDGGPEAKNIQYF.

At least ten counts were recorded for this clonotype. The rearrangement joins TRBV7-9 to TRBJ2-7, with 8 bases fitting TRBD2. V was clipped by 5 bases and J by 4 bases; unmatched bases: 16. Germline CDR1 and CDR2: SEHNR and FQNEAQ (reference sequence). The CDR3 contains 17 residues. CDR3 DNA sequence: TGTGCCAGCAGCCCCCCCCCAATTAGCGGGGCACCGTACGAGCAGTACTTC. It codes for CASSPPPISGAPYEQYF.

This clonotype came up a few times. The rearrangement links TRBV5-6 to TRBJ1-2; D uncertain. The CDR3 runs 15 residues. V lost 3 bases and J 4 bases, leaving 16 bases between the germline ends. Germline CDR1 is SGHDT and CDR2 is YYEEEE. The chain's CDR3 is CASSSLGKVPYGYTF. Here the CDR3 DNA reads TGTGCCAGCAGCTCACTGGGAAAGGTTCCCTATGGCTACACCTTC.

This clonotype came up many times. DNA for the CDR3: TGTGCCAGCAGTTTTATGGCAGGGGGCCCAGATACGCAGTATTTT. This codes for CASSFMAGGPDTQYF. The rearrangement joins TRBV12-3 or TRBV12-4 to TRBJ2-3, with 8 bases identical to TRBD1. With 3 bases clipped from V and 4 bases from J, the junction kept 6 bases outside the gene matches. The CDR3 consists of 15 residues.

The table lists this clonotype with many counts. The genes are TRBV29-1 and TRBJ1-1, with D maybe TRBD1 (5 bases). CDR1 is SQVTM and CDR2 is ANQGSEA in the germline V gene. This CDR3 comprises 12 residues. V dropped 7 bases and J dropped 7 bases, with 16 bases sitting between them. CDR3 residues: CSGSDRDLEAFF. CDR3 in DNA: TGCAGCGGTTCTGACCGGGACCTTGAAGCTTTCTTT.

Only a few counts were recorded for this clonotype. The CDR3 region has the DNA TGTGCCATCAGTGAGACAGGACTAGCGGGGGGAGGCACAGATACGCAGTATTTT. As protein: CAISETGLAGGGTDTQYF. The chain recombines TRBV10-3 with TRBJ2-3; TRBD2 matches at 14 bases. The CDR3 totals 18 residues. Unmatched junction bases numbered 5, after V lost 2 bases and J lost 1 base. The V gene's germline CDR1 is ENHRY and CDR2 SYGVKD.

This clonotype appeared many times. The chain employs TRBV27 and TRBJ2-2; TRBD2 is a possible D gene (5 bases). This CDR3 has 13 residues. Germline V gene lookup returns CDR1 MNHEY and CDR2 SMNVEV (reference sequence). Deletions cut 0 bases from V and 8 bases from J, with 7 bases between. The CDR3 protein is CASSLSGEGELFF. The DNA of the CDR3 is TGTGCCAGCAGTTTATCCGGGGAAGGGGAGCTGTTTTTT.

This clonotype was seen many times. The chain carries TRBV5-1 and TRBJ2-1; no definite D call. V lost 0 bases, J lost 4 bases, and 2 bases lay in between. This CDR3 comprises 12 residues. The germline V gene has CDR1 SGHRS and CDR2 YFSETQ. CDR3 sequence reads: CASSLEYNEQFF. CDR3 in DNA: TGCGCCAGCAGCTTGGAGTACAATGAGCAGTTCTTC.

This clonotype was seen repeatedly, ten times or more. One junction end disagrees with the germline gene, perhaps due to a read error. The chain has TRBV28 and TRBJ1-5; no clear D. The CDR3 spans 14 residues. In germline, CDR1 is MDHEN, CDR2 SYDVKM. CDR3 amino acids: CASSPRGGNQPQNF. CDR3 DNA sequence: TGTGCCAGCAGTCCACGGGGAGGTAATCAGCCCCAGAATTTT. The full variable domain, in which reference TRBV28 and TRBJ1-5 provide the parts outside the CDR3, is DVKVTQSSRYLVKRTGEKVFLECVQDMDHENMFWYRQDPGLGLRLIYFSYDVKMKEKGDIPEGYSVSREKKERFSLILESASTNQTSMYLCASSPRGGNQPQNFGDGTRLSIL.

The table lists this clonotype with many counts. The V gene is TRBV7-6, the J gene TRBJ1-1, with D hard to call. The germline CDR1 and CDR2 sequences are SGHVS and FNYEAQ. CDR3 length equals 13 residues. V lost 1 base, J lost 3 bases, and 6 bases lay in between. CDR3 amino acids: CASSLGTDTEAFF. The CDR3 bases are TGTGCCAGCAGCTTAGGGACGGACACTGAAGCTTTCTTT.

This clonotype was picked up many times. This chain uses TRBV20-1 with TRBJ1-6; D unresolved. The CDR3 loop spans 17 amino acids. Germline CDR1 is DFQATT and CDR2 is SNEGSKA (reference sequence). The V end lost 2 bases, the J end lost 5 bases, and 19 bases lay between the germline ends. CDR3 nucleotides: TGCAGTGCTAGACGGAATAAAGGCCTAGGGCATAATTCACCCCTCCACTTT. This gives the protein CSARRNKGLGHNSPLHF.

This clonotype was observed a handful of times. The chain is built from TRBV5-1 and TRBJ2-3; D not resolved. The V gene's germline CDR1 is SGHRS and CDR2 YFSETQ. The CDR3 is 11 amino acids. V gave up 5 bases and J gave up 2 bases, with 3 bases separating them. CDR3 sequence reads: CASRITDTQYF. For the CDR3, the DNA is TGCGCCAGCAGAATCACAGATACGCAGTATTTT.

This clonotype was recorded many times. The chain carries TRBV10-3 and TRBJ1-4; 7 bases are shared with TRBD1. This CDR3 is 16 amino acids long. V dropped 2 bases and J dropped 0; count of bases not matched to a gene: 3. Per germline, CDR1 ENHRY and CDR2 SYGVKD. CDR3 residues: CAISEDRATTNEKLFF. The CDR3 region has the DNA TGTGCCATCAGTGAGGACAGGGCGACAACTAATGAAAAACTGTTTTTT.

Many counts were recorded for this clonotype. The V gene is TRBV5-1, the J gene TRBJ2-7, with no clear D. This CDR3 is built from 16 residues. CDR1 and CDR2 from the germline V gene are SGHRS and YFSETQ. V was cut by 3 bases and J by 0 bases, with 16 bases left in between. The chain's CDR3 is CASSSPERAPSYEQYF. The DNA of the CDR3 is TGCGCCAGCAGCTCGCCAGAGCGTGCCCCCTCCTACGAGCAGTACTTC. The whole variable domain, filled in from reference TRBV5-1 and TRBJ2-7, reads KAGVTQTPRYLIKTRGQQVTLSCSPISGHRSVSWYQQTPGQGLQFLFEYFSETQRNKGNFPGRFSGRQFSNSRSEMNVSTLELGDSALYLCASSSPERAPSYEQYFGPGTRLTVT.

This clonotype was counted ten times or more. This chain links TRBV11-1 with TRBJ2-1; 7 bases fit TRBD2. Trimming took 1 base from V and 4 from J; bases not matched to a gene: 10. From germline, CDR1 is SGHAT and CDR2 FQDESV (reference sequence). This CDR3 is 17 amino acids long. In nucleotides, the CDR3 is TGTGCCAGCAGCTTAGGTACTCGACTAGCAGTATACAATGAGCAGTTCTTC. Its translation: CASSLGTRLAVYNEQFF.

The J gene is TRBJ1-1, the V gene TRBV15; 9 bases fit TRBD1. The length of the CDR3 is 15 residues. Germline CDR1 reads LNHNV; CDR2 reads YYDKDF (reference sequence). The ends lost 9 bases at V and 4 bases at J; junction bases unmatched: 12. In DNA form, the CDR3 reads TGTGCCACTGGGGGACAGGGATTGGTGGGCACTGAAGCTTTCTTT. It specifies CATGGQGLVGTEAFF.

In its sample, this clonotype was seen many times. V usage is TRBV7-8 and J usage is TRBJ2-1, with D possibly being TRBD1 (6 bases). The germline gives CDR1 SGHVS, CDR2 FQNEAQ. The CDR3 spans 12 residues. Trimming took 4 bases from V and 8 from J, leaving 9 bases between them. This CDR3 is CASSSTGDEQFF. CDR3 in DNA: TGTGCCAGCAGCTCGACAGGCGATGAGCAGTTCTTC.

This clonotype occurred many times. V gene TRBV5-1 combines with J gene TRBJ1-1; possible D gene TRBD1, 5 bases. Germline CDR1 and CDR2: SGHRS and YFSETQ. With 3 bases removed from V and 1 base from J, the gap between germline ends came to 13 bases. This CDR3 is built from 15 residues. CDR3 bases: TGCGCCAGCAGCTACCGGGGGAGAGAGAACACTGAAGCTTTCTTT. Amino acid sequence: CASSYRGRENTEAFF.

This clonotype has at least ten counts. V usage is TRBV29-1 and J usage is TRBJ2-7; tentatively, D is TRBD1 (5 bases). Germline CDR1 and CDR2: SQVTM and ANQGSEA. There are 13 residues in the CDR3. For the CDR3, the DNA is TGCAGGGACGGACAATTGCCCTCCTACGAGCAGTACTTC. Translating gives CRDGQLPSYEQYF.

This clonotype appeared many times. CDR3 region: CASSLSGTGAGYTF. CDR3 coding DNA: TGTGCCAGCAGTTTATCGGGGACAGGGGCCGGCTACACCTTC. The chain combines TRBV27 with TRBJ1-2; the match to TRBD1 covers 10 bases. Per germline, CDR1 MNHEY and CDR2 SMNVEV (reference sequence). J lost 8 bases, V lost 0 bases, and 3 bases had no gene match. The CDR3 runs 14 residues.

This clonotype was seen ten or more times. CDR3 loop: CASNQGQADYEQYF. The CDR3 DNA is TGCGCCAGTAATCAAGGACAGGCCGACTACGAGCAGTACTTC. This chain links TRBV5-1 with TRBJ2-7, with TRBD1 matching 7 bases. The CDR3 totals 14 residues. The germline V gene encodes CDR1 SGHRS and CDR2 YFSETQ. After removal of 8 bases from V and 3 bases from J, the junction contained 11 bases not matched to a gene.

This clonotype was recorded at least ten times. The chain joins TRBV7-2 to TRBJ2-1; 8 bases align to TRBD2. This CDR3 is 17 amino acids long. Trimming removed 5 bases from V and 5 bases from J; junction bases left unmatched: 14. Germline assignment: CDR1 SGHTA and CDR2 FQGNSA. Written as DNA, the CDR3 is TGTGCCAGCAGCCCGGTCCCGCTAAGCGGGAGCGACAATGAGCAGTTCTTC. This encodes CASSPVPLSGSDNEQFF.

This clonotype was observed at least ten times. For the CDR3, the DNA is TGCAGTGCTAGCTCTAGCGGGGGGGTTAGCACAGATACGCAGTATTTT. It translates to CSASSSGGVSTDTQYF. The J gene is TRBJ2-3, the V gene TRBV20-1; 12 bases match TRBD2. The CDR3 consists of 16 residues. Trimming cost V 3 bases and J 0 bases; bases outside gene matches: 4. Germline V CDR1 and CDR2: DFQATT, SNEGSKA (reference sequence).

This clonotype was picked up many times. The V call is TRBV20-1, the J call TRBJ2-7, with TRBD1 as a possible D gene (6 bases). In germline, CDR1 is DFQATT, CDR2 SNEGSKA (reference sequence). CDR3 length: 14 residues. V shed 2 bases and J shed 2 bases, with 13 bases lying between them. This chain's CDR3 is CSARSSGHPYEQYF. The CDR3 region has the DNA TGCAGTGCTAGAAGCTCGGGACACCCCTACGAGCAGTACTTC.

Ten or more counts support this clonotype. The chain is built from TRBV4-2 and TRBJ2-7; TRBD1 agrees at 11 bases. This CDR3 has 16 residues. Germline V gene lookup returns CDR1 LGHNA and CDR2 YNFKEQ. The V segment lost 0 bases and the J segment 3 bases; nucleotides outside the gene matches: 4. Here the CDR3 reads CASSQDEGTGGYEQYF. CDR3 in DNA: TGTGCCAGCAGCCAAGATGAGGGGACAGGGGGCTACGAGCAGTACTTC.